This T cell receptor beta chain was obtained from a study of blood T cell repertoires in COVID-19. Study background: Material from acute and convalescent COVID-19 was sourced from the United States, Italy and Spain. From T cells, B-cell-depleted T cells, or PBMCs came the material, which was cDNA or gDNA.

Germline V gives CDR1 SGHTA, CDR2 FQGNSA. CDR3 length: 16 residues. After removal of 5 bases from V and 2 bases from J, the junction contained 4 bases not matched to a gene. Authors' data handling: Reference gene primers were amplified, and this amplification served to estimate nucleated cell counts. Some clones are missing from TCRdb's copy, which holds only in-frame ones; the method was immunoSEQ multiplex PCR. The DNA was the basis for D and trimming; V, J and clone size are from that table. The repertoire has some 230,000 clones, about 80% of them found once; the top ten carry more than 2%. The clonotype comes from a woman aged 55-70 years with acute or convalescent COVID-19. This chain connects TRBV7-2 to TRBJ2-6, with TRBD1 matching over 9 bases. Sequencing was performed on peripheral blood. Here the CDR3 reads CASSPTGGAGANVLTF. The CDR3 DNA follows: TGTGCCAGCAGCCCAACAGGGGGCGCTGGGGCCAACGTCCTGACTTTC.